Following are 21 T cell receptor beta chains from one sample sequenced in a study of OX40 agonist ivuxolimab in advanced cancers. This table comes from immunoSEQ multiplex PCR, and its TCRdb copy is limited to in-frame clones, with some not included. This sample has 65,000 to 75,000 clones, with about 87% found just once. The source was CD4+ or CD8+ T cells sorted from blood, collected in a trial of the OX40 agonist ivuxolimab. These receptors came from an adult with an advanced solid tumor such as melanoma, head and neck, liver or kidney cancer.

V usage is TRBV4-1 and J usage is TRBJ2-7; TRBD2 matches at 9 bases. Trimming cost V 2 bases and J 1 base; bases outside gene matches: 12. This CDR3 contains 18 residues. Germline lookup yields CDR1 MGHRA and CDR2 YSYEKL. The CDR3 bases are TGCGCCAGCAGCCAACCTGGGAGCGGGGGGACGATTTCCTACGAGCAGTACTTC. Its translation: CASSQPGSGGTISYEQYF.

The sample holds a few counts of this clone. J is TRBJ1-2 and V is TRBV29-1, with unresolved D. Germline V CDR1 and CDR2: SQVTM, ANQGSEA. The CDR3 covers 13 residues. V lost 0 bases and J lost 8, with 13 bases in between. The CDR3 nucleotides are TGCAGCGTTGAAGAGGGCCGTCAAGCGGGCTACACCTTC. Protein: CSVEEGRQAGYTF.

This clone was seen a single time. CDR3 sequence reads: CASSLQGRRTEAFF. For the CDR3, the DNA is TGTGCCAGCAGCTTGCAGGGGCGGAGGACTGAAGCTTTCTTT. The V gene is TRBV5-4, the J gene TRBJ1-1; possibly TRBD1 for D (6 bases). With 1 base removed from V and 5 bases from J, the gap between germline ends came to 12 bases. This CDR3 contains 14 residues. Germline values: CDR1 SGHNT, CDR2 YYREEE (reference sequence).

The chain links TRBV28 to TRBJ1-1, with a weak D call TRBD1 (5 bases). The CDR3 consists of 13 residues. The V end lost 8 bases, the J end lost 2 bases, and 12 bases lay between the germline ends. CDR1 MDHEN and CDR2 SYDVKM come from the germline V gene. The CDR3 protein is CASVRQTNTEAFF. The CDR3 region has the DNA TGTGCCAGCGTAAGACAGACCAACACTGAAGCTTTCTTT.

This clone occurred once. The CDR3 nucleotides read TGTGCCAGCAGTCGCCAGACTAGCGGGAGGGTTCGCACAGATACGCAGTATTTT. It codes for CASSRQTSGRVRTDTQYF. V is TRBV25-1 and J is TRBJ2-3, with TRBD2 matching 14 bases. CDR1 is MGHDK, CDR2 SYGVNS, per germline. The CDR3 has 18 amino acids. The V gene end was trimmed by 5 bases and the J gene end by 1 base; junction bases not matched to a gene: 8.

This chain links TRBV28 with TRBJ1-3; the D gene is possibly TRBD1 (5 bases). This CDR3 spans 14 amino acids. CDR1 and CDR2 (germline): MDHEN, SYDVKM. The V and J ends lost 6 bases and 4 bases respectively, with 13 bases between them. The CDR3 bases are TGTGCCAGCAGATCCAGGGTGGGGGGAAACACCATATATTTT. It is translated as CASRSRVGGNTIYF.

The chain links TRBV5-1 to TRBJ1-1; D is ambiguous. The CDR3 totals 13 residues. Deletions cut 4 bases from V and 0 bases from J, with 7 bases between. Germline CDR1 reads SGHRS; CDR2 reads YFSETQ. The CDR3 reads CASSLVVNTEAFF. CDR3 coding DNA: TGCGCCAGCAGCCTAGTTGTGAACACTGAAGCTTTCTTT.

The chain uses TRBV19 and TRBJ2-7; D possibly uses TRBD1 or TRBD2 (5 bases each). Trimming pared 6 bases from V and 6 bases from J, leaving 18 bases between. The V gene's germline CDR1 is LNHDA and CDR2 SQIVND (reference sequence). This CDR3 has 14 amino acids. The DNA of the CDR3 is TGTGCCAGTAGGAGTACCGCCGGGGCCTCCGAGCAGTACTTC. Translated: CASRSTAGASEQYF. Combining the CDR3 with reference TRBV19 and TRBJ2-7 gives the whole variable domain DGGITQSPKYLFRKEGQNVTLSCEQNLNHDAMYWYRQDPGQGLRLIYYSQIVNDFQKGDIAEGYSVSREKKESFPLTVTSAQKNPTAFYLCASRSTAGASEQYFGPGTRLTVT.

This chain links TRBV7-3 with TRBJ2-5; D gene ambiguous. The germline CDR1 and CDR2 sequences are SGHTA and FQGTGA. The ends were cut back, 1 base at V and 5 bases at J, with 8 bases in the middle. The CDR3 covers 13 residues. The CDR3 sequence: CASSLSTRETQYF. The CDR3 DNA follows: TGTGCCAGCAGCTTAAGCACGCGGGAGACCCAGTACTTC.

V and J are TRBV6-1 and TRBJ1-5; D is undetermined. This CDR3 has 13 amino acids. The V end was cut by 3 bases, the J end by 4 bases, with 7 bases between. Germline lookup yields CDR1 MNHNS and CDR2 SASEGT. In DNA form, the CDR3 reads TGTGCCAGCAGTGAGATCGAGAATCAGCCCCAGCATTTT. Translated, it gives CASSEIENQPQHF.

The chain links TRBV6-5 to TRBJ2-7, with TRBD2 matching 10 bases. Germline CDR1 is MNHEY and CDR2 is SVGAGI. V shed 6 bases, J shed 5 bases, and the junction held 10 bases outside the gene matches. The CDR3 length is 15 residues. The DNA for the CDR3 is TGTGCCAGCAGAGCTAGCGGGAGCGGGGGTAACGAGCAGTACTTC. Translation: CASRASGSGGNEQYF.

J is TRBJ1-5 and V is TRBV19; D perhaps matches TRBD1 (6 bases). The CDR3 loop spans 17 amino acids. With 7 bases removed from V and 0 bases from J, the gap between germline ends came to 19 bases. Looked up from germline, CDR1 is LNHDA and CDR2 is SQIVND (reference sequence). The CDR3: CASMAKGTSYSNQPQHF. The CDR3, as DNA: TGTGCCAGTATGGCCAAGGGGACATCCTATAGCAATCAGCCCCAGCATTTT. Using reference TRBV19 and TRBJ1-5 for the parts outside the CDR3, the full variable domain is DGGITQSPKYLFRKEGQNVTLSCEQNLNHDAMYWYRQDPGQGLRLIYYSQIVNDFQKGDIAEGYSVSREKKESFPLTVTSAQKNPTAFYLCASMAKGTSYSNQPQHFGDGTRLSIL.

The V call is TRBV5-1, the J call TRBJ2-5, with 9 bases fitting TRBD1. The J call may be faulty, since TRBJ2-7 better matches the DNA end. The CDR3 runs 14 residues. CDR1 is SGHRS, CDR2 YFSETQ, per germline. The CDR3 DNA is TGCGCCAGCAGCTCGGGACAGGGTAGCGGCGAGCAGTACTTC. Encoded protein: CASSSGQGSGEQYF.

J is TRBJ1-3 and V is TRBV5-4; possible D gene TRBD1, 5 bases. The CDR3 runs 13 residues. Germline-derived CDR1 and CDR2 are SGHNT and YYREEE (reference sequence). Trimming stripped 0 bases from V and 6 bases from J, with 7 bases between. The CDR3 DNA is TGTGCCAGCAGCTTGGTACAGGTAAACACCATATATTTT. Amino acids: CASSLVQVNTIYF.

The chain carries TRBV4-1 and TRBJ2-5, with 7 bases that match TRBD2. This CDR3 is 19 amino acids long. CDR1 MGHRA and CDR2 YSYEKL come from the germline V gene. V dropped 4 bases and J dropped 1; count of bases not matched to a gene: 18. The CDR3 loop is CASSRYKPTAGTVQETQYF. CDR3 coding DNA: TGCGCCAGCAGCCGATACAAGCCAACAGCGGGAACCGTCCAAGAGACCCAGTACTTC.

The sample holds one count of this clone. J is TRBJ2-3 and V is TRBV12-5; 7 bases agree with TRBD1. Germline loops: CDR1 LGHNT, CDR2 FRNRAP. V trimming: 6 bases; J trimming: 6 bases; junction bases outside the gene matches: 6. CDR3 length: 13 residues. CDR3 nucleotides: TGTGCTAGTGGACGAGACAGGGCGGATACGCAGTATTTT. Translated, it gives CASGRDRADTQYF.

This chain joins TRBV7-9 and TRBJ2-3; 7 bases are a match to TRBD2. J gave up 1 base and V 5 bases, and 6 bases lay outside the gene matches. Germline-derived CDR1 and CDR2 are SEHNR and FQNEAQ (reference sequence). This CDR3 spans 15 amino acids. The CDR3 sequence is CASSPSGAGTDTQYF. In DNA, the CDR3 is TGTGCCAGCAGCCCCAGCGGGGCGGGCACAGATACGCAGTATTTT. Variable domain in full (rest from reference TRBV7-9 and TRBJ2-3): DTGVSQNPRHKITKRGQNVTFRCDPISEHNRLYWYRQTLGQGPEFLTYFQNEAQLEKSRLLSDRFSAERPKGSFSTLEIQRTEQGDSAMYLCASSPSGAGTDTQYFGPGTRLTVL.

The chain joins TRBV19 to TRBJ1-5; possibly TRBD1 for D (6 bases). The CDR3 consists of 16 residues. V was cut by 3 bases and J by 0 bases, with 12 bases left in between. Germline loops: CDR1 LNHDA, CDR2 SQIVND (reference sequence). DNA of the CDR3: TGTGCCAGTAGTATGGTAGGACAGAATAGCAATCAGCCCCAGCATTTT. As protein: CASSMVGQNSNQPQHF.

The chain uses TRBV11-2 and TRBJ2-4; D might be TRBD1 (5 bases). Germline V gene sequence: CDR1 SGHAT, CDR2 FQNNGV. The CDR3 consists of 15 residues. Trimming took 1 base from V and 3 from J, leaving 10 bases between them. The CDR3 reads CASSLVTGFKNIQYF. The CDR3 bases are TGTGCCAGCAGCTTAGTAACAGGTTTCAAAAACATTCAGTACTTC.

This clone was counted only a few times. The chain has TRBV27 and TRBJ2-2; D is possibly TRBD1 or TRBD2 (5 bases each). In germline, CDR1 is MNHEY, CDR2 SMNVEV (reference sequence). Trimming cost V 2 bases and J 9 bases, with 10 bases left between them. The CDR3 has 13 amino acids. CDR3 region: CASSLEGNRELFF. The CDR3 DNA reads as TGTGCCAGCAGTTTAGAGGGGAACCGGGAGCTGTTTTTT.

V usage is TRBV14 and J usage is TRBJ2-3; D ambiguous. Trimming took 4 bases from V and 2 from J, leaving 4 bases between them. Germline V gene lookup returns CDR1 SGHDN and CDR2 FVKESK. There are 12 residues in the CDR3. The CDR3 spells CASSPTTDTQYF. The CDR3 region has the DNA TGTGCCAGCAGCCCTACCACAGATACGCAGTATTTT.